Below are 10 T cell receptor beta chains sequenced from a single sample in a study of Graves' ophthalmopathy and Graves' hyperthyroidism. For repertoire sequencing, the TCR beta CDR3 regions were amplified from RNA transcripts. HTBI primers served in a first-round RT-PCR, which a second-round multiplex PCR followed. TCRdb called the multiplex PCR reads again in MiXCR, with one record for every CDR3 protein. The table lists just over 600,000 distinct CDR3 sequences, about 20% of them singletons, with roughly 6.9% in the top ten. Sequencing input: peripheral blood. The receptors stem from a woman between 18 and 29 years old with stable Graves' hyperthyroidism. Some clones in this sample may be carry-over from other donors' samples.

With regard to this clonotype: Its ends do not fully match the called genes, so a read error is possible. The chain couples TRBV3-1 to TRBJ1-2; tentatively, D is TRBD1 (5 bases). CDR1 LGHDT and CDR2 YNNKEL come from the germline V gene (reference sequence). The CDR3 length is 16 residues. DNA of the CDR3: TGTGCCGGCAGCCAAGATCTGGGAGGGGTTAACTATGGCTACACCTTC. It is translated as CAGSQDLGGVNYGYTF.

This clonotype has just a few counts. The CDR3: CASSQDRGSRAFF. For the CDR3, the DNA is TGTGCCAGCAGCCAAGACAGGGGGTCAAGAGCTTTCTTT. The chain has TRBV14 and TRBJ1-1; 7 bases are shared with TRBD1. Germline-derived CDR1 and CDR2 are SGHDN and FVKESK. V trimming: 0 bases; J trimming: 10 bases; junction bases outside the gene matches: 5. The length of the CDR3 is 13 residues.

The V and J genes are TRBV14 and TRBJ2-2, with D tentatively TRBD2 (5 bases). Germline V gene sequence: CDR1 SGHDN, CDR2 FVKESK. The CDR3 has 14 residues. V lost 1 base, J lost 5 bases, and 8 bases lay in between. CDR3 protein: CASSQGLWTGELFF. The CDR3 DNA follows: TGTGCCAGCAGCCAAGGACTATGGACCGGGGAGCTGTTTTTT.

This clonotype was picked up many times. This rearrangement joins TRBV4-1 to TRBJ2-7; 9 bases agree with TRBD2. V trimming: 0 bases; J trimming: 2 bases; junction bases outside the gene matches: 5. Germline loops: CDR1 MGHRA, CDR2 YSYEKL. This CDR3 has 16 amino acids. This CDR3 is CASSQDWREGTYEQYF. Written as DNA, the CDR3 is TGCGCCAGCAGCCAAGATTGGCGGGAGGGCACCTACGAGCAGTACTTC.

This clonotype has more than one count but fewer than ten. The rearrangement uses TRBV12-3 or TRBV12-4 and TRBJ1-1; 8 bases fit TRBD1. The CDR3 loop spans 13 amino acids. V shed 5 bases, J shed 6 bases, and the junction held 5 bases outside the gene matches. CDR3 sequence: CASSRQGPAEAFF. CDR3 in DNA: TGTGCCAGCAGTCGACAGGGGCCGGCTGAAGCTTTCTTT.

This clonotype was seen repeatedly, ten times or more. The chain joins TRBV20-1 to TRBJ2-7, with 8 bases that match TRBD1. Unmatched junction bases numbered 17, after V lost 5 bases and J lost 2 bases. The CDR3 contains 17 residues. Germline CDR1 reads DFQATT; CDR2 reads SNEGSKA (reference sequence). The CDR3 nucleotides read TGCAGTGCTGGCCTACAGCACCGGGACAGGACTCCCTACGAGCAGTACTTC. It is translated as CSAGLQHRDRTPYEQYF.

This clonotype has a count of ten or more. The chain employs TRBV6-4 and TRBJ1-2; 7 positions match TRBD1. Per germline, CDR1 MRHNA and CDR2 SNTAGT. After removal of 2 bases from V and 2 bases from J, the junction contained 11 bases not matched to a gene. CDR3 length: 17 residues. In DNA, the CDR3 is TGTGCCAGCAGTGACCCCGAGGGACAGTTCTACAACTATGGCTACACCTTC. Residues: CASSDPEGQFYNYGYTF.

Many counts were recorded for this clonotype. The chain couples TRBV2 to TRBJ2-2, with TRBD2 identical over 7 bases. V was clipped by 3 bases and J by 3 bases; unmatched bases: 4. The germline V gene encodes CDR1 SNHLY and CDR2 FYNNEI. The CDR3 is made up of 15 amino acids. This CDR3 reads CASSEGGFYTGELFF. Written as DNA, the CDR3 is TGTGCCAGCAGTGAGGGGGGGTTCTACACCGGGGAGCTGTTTTTT. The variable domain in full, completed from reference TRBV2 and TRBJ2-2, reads EPEVTQTPSHQVTQMGQEVILRCVPISNHLYFYWYRQILGQKVEFLVSFYNNEISEKSEIFDDQFSVERPDGSNFTLKIRSTKLEDSAMYFCASSEGGFYTGELFFGEGSRLTVL.

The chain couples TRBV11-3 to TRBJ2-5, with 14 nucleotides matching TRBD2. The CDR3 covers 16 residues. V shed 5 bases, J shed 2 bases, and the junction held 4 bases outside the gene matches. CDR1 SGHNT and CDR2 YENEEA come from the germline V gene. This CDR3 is CASSQRLAGGQETQYF. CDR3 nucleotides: TGTGCCAGCAGCCAACGACTAGCGGGGGGGCAAGAGACCCAGTACTTC.

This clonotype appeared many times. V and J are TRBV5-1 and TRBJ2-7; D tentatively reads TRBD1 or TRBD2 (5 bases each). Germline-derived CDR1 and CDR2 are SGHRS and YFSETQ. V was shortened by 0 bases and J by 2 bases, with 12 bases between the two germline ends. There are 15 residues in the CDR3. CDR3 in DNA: TGCGCCAGCAGCTTGGGGACACACGGGGCCTACGAGCAGTACTTC. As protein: CASSLGTHGAYEQYF.